The entry below describes one T cell receptor (beta chain). The antigen remains unidentified. This entry comes from a study of cytomegalovirus exposure and HLA in healthy donors. PCR involved 60 Vbeta and 13 Jbeta primers. Generated by immunoSEQ multiplex PCR, the TCRdb table keeps only in-frame clones and is missing some. The repertoire holds some 91,000 clones, with around 80% as singletons. The CDR3 is 17 amino acids. Trimming shortened V by 0 bases and J by 4 bases, and 13 bases separated the two germline ends. Germline assignment: CDR1 LNHNV and CDR2 YYDKDF (reference sequence). The study's findings and limits: Further analysis was carried out later, and it showed several of the most significant clusters appearing linked to common viral pathogens. Some V segments, TRBV6-2 and TRBV6-3 among them, were indistinguishable and were therefore excluded. Further analysis, carried out later, found HLA-associated TCR beta chains more clonally expanded than equally common other chains.

The rearrangement uses TRBV15 and TRBJ2-6; D is possibly TRBD1 (6 bases). The receptor was isolated from a woman aged 60-75 years in good health and CMV-seronegative. Sequenced material: PBMCs. The CDR3: CATSRDPLGAGANVLTF. CDR3 nucleotides: TGTGCCACCAGCAGAGATCCCTTGGGGGCCGGGGCCAACGTCCTGACTTTC.